The 28 T cell receptor beta chains reported below all come from one sample, sequenced in a study of blood T cell repertoires in COVID-19. The method was immunoSEQ multiplex PCR; TCRdb's version includes in-frame clones alone and lacks a portion of them. The table has roughly 81,000 clones, around 83% seen once; the top ten hold approximately 37%. Sequencing was carried out using peripheral blood. The receptors shown here come from a man aged 80 or over with active or convalescent COVID-19.

V and J are TRBV3-1 (or the pseudogene TRBV3-2) and TRBJ1-5, with unresolved D. From germline, CDR1 is LGHDT and CDR2 YNNKEL (reference sequence). V lost 4 bases to trimming and J lost 0 bases, with 7 bases between them. CDR3 length: 14 residues. CDR3 in amino acids: CASSLHSSNQPQHF. For the CDR3, the DNA is TGTGCCAGCAGCCTCCACAGTAGCAATCAGCCCCAGCATTTT.

The rearrangement uses TRBV10-3 and TRBJ2-3, with TRBD1 as a possible D gene (6 bases). This CDR3 is built from 15 residues. The V gene's germline CDR1 is ENHRY and CDR2 SYGVKD. Trimming cost V 4 bases and J 0 bases, with 11 bases left between them. CDR3 in amino acids: CAISGGQSSTDTQYF. DNA of the CDR3: TGTGCCATCAGTGGTGGACAGAGCAGCACAGATACGCAGTATTTT.

The chain uses TRBV14 and TRBJ2-1; 12 positions match TRBD1. Germline V lookup: CDR1 SGHDN, CDR2 FVKESK. The CDR3 contains 19 residues. V was clipped by 2 bases and J by 8 bases; unmatched bases: 16. The CDR3 DNA reads as TGTGCCAGCAGCCAATTCATGCTGTGGGGACAGGGGGCTGGATATGAGCAGTTCTTC. As protein: CASSQFMLWGQGAGYEQFF.

The chain carries TRBV20-1 and TRBJ2-7; 15 nucleotides align to TRBD2. This CDR3 region has 15 residues. Germline assignment: CDR1 DFQATT and CDR2 SNEGSKA (reference sequence). The V and J ends lost 3 bases and 4 bases, in that order; junction bases with no gene match: 4. CDR3 nucleotide sequence: TGCAGTGCTAGTTTGGGACTAGCGGGAGGTTACGAGCAGTACTTC. Its protein is CSASLGLAGGYEQYF.

This chain uses TRBV18 with TRBJ2-5; D ambiguous. Looked up from germline, CDR1 is KGHSH and CDR2 is LQKENI. The CDR3 spans 13 residues. The V end was cut by 2 bases, the J end by 5 bases, with 9 bases between. CDR3: CASSPRSGETQYF. Written as DNA, the CDR3 is TGTGCCAGCTCACCAAGATCGGGTGAGACCCAGTACTTC.

The chain uses TRBV5-1 and TRBJ2-3; D is possibly TRBD1 (5 bases). This CDR3 has 16 residues. Germline CDR1 and CDR2: SGHRS and YFSETQ. Trimming took off 0 bases at V and 6 bases at J, with 17 bases between the two ends. The CDR3 DNA reads as TGCGCCAGCAGCTTGGGTCTTGGCAGGGCGGCGGATACGCAGTATTTT. Translated: CASSLGLGRAADTQYF.

The chain combines TRBV27 with TRBJ2-1; D remains ambiguous. The CDR3 totals 14 residues. From germline, CDR1 is MNHEY and CDR2 SMNVEV (reference sequence). Trimming removed 0 bases at V and 8 bases at J, with 11 bases between. Written as DNA, the CDR3 is TGTGCCAGCAGTTTATCGTTCGAGCTTGATGAGCAGTTCTTC. Translating it yields CASSLSFELDEQFF.

This clone was counted once. DNA of the CDR3: TGCGCCAGCAGGAATCCGCCTTTGGGCAGGGATCGAGATGGCTACACCTTC. Translation gives CASRNPPLGRDRDGYTF. The chain is built from TRBV10-1 and TRBJ1-2; perhaps TRBD1 as D (5 bases). Trimming removed 6 bases at V and 6 bases at J, with 26 bases between. The CDR3 loop spans 17 amino acids. Germline CDR1 reads WNHNN; CDR2 reads SYGVQD (reference sequence).

The V call is TRBV2, the J call TRBJ1-3; 8 bases agree with TRBD1. CDR1 SNHLY and CDR2 FYNNEI come from the germline V gene. The CDR3 runs to 17 residues. V was clipped by 5 bases and J by 0 bases; unmatched bases: 9. This chain's CDR3 is CASSQQGGGLSGNTIYF. The CDR3 bases are TGTGCCAGCAGTCAACAGGGGGGGGGCCTCTCTGGAAACACCATATATTTT.

The chain employs TRBV28 and TRBJ2-7; TRBD2 agrees at 8 bases. The CDR3 extends over 17 amino acids. Germline assignment: CDR1 MDHEN and CDR2 SYDVKM. The junction had 11 bases not matched to a gene; V was cut back by 4 bases and J by 0 bases. The CDR3 loop reads CASSWPISGVSSYEQYF. The CDR3, as DNA: TGTGCCAGCAGTTGGCCGATTAGCGGGGTAAGCTCCTACGAGCAGTACTTC.

The sample holds a few counts of this clone. This sequence joins TRBV3-1 (or the pseudogene TRBV3-2) and TRBJ2-7, with 10 bases that match TRBD1. V gave up 4 bases and J gave up 6 bases; unmatched junction bases: 12. The germline gives CDR1 LGHDT, CDR2 YNNKEL (reference sequence). This CDR3 spans 16 amino acids. The CDR3 loop is CASSPERDRGGVEQYF. The CDR3 bases are TGTGCCAGCAGCCCCGAAAGGGACAGGGGAGGGGTCGAGCAGTACTTC.

The chain couples TRBV7-6 to TRBJ1-6; D is perhaps TRBD1 (6 bases). Trimming shortened V by 2 bases and J by 6 bases, and 11 bases separated the two germline ends. The germline V gene encodes CDR1 SGHVS and CDR2 FNYEAQ. This CDR3 spans 15 amino acids. CDR3 DNA sequence: TGTGCCAGCAGCTTAAACAGGGAGGGTAATTCACCCCTCCACTTT. This codes for CASSLNREGNSPLHF.

V gene TRBV6-5 combines with J gene TRBJ2-1; D might be TRBD2 (6 bases). Trimming left V 5 bases short and J 5 bases short, with 13 bases between. The germline V gene has CDR1 MNHEY and CDR2 SVGAGI. The CDR3 spans 14 residues. The CDR3 DNA reads TGTGCCAGCAGTCCAAGCGGGCGACACAATGAGCAGTTCTTC. This sequence encodes CASSPSGRHNEQFF.

The chain employs TRBV29-1 and TRBJ1-2, with 7 bases identical to TRBD1. CDR3 length equals 12 residues. V lost 7 bases, J lost 1 base, and 3 bases stayed unmatched. Germline CDR1 is SQVTM and CDR2 is ANQGSEA. The CDR3 bases are TGCAGCGCAGGGACAGTTAACTATGGCTACACCTTC. Its protein is CSAGTVNYGYTF.

The chain uses TRBV19 and TRBJ1-2, with D possibly being TRBD1 (5 bases). V was trimmed by 5 bases and J by 8 bases, leaving 12 bases between them. The CDR3 sequence is 12 residues long. Germline V gene data show CDR1 as LNHDA and CDR2 as SQIVND (reference sequence). The chain's CDR3 is CASSPIQGGYTF. The CDR3 DNA reads TGTGCCAGTAGTCCTATCCAGGGCGGCTACACCTTC. Combining the CDR3 with reference TRBV19 and TRBJ1-2 gives the whole variable domain DGGITQSPKYLFRKEGQNVTLSCEQNLNHDAMYWYRQDPGQGLRLIYYSQIVNDFQKGDIAEGYSVSREKKESFPLTVTSAQKNPTAFYLCASSPIQGGYTFGSGTRLTVV.

The V and J genes are TRBV27 and TRBJ2-1; 8 bases are a match to TRBD2. V gave up 6 bases and J gave up 4 bases; unmatched junction bases: 11. CDR1 is MNHEY and CDR2 is SMNVEV in the germline V gene (reference sequence). This CDR3 is built from 16 residues. The chain's CDR3 is CASSLTGTSGYNEQFF. DNA of the CDR3: TGTGCCAGCAGCCTCACCGGAACTAGCGGTTACAATGAGCAGTTCTTC.

The chain recombines TRBV15 with TRBJ2-7; TRBD1 matches at 10 bases. CDR3 length: 14 amino acids. V was clipped by 8 bases and J by 3 bases; unmatched bases: 7. Germline V gene sequence: CDR1 LNHNV, CDR2 YYDKDF (reference sequence). The CDR3 reads CATGRDRGNYEQYF. The CDR3 DNA reads TGTGCCACCGGCCGGGACAGGGGTAACTACGAGCAGTACTTC.

This clone turned up a few times. The rearrangement links TRBV5-8 to TRBJ1-6; 10 bases match TRBD1. The V and J ends lost 1 base and 8 bases, in that order; junction bases with no gene match: 3. In germline, CDR1 is SGHTS, CDR2 YDEGEE. This CDR3 has 15 amino acids. The CDR3 sequence is CASSLTGTGDSPLHF. The CDR3 DNA sequence: TGTGCCAGCAGCTTGACCGGGACAGGGGATTCACCCCTCCACTTT. The entire variable domain, with the rest obtained from reference TRBV5-8 and TRBJ1-6, is as follows: EAGVTQSPTHLIKTRGQQATLRCSPISGHTSVYWYQQALGLGLQFLLWYDEGEERNRGNFPPRFSGRQFPNYSSELNVNALELEDSALYLCASSLTGTGDSPLHFGNGTRLTVT.

The chain uses TRBV14 and TRBJ1-2; weak D call: TRBD1 (5 bases). The germline CDR1 and CDR2 sequences are SGHDN and FVKESK. The CDR3 loop spans 16 amino acids. V lost 0 bases and J 6 bases, leaving 17 bases between the germline ends. CDR3 bases: TGTGCCAGCAGCCAAGATCTTAGGGGAGGGCGAGATGGCTACACCTTC. Its protein product is CASSQDLRGGRDGYTF.

The chain links TRBV11-3 to TRBJ1-5; 11 bases are a match to TRBD1. The junction had 9 bases not matched to a gene; V was cut back by 3 bases and J by 11 bases. This CDR3 has 15 residues. Germline assignment: CDR1 SGHNT and CDR2 YENEEA. This chain's CDR3 is CASSFGQGAQSAQHF. The CDR3 nucleotides read TGTGCCAGCAGCTTTGGACAGGGGGCCCAATCAGCCCAGCATTTT.

Remarks on this clone: Other DNA variants within this sample encode the same CDR3. The chain links TRBV5-1 to TRBJ1-1; 8 bases are a match to TRBD1. The V and J ends lost 4 bases and 5 bases, in that order; junction bases with no gene match: 7. The CDR3 totals 14 residues. The germline CDR1 and CDR2 sequences are SGHRS and YFSETQ. In DNA, the CDR3 is TGCGCCAGCAGCCCGGGGACAGGCGGAACTGAAGCTTTCTTT. Protein: CASSPGTGGTEAFF.

The chain couples TRBV3-1 (or the pseudogene TRBV3-2) to TRBJ2-5; 12 nucleotides agree with TRBD2. This CDR3 spans 15 amino acids. Germline assignment: CDR1 LGHDT and CDR2 YNNKEL (reference sequence). J gave up 7 bases and V 4 bases, and 7 bases lay outside the gene matches. CDR3 in amino acids: CASSPSGGAFGTQYF. In nucleotides, the CDR3 is TGTGCCAGCAGCCCTAGCGGGGGGGCCTTTGGGACCCAGTACTTC.

This sequence joins TRBV12-3 or TRBV12-4 and TRBJ2-5; D remains unclear. V was pared by 3 bases and J by 5 bases, with 4 bases between. The CDR3 consists of 11 residues. In nucleotides, the CDR3 is TGTGCCAGCAGTTTTATGGAGACCCAGTACTTC. Translating it yields CASSFMETQYF.

The rearrangement uses TRBV27 and TRBJ1-2; TRBD1 matches at 9 bases. CDR1 and CDR2 (germline): MNHEY, SMNVEV (reference sequence). V dropped 5 bases and J dropped 7; count of bases not matched to a gene: 8. The CDR3 is 14 amino acids. In DNA form, the CDR3 reads TGTGCCAGCAGTCCAGGACAGGGGTTGGGTGGCTACACCTTC. Amino acids: CASSPGQGLGGYTF.

The gene calls are TRBV11-2 and TRBJ1-3, with 7 bases identical to TRBD1. The CDR3 is 16 amino acids. Germline CDR1 is SGHAT and CDR2 is FQNNGV. V shed 6 bases, J shed 0 bases, and the junction held 8 bases outside the gene matches. CDR3 coding DNA: TGTGCCAGCAGGCGACCGGGACAGAACTCTGGAAACACCATATATTTT. Translated: CASRRPGQNSGNTIYF.

The chain combines TRBV4-3 with TRBJ2-7; 11 positions match TRBD2. With 1 base clipped from V and 6 bases from J, the junction kept 5 bases outside the gene matches. The CDR3 has 15 amino acids. Germline values: CDR1 LGHNA, CDR2 YSLEER. In DNA, the CDR3 is TGCGCCAGCAGCCAAGTTAGCGGGAGGGTTATCGAGCAGTACTTC. This translates into CASSQVSGRVIEQYF.

This clone has only a few counts. The chain links TRBV6-5 to TRBJ1-4; D is uncertain. The germline V gene has CDR1 MNHEY and CDR2 SVGAGI. The V end lost 7 bases, the J end lost 8 bases, and 11 bases lay between the germline ends. There are 12 residues in the CDR3. As DNA, the CDR3 is TGTGCCAGCACCCAAGACTCCGAAAAACTGTTTTTT. Amino acid sequence: CASTQDSEKLFF.

The J gene is TRBJ1-2, the V gene TRBV4-1; D uncertain. Trimming cost V 2 bases and J 4 bases, with 14 bases left between them. Germline V gene sequence: CDR1 MGHRA, CDR2 YSYEKL. This CDR3 has 15 residues. Here the CDR3 reads CASSQPQAFPYGYTF. CDR3 DNA sequence: TGCGCCAGCAGCCAACCCCAGGCTTTCCCCTATGGCTACACCTTC.